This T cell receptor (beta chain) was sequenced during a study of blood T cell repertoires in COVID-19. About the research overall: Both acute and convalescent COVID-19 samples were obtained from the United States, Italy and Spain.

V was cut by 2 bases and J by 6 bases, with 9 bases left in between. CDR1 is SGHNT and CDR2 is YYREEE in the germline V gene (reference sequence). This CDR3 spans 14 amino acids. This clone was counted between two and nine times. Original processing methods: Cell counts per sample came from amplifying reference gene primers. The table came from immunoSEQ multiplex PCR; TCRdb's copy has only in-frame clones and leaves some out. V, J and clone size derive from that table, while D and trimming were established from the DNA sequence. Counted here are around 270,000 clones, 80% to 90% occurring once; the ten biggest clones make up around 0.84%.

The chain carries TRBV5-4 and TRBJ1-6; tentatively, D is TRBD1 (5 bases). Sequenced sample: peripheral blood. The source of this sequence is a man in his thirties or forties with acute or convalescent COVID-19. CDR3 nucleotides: TGTGCCAGCAGCTTCCGGGACTCTAATTCACCCCTCCACTTT. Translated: CASSFRDSNSPLHF.